The 7 T cell receptor beta chains below were found in one sample sequenced in a study of graft-versus-host responses after intestinal transplantation. No cognate antigen is known for these TCRs. Using immunoSEQ multiplex PCR, the repertoire was profiled, and TCRdb retains in-frame clones only, with some absent. The sample includes some 130,000 clones, just over 90% seen only once; the top ten take about 0.16%. The input for sequencing was unstimulated CD4+ T cells sorted from spleen or lymph node cells, taken before intestinal transplant. These receptor sequences come from a human donor who received an intestinal transplant.

The chain recombines TRBV7-8 with TRBJ2-4; 8 bases align to TRBD1. Germline V gene sequence: CDR1 SGHVS, CDR2 FQNEAQ. Unmatched junction bases numbered 7, after V lost 5 bases and J lost 7 bases. The CDR3 has 14 amino acids. This CDR3 is CASSKPGGRNIQYF. CDR3 DNA sequence: TGTGCCAGCAGCAAGCCAGGGGGCCGGAACATTCAGTACTTC. The full variable domain, completed using reference TRBV7-8 and TRBJ2-4, is GAGVSQSPRYKVAKRGQDVALRCDPISGHVSLFWYQQALGQGPEFLTYFQNEAQLDKSGLPSDRFFAERPEGSVSTLKIQRTQQEDSAVYLCASSKPGGRNIQYFGAGTRLSVL.

This sequence joins TRBV5-1 and TRBJ2-7; maybe TRBD1 (6 bases). The CDR3 is 14 amino acids. From germline, CDR1 is SGHRS and CDR2 YFSETQ. The germline V and J ends were trimmed by 5 bases and 2 bases, with 14 bases remaining between them. The CDR3 reads CASRPLGQTYEQYF. CDR3 in DNA: TGCGCCAGCAGACCATTAGGACAGACCTACGAGCAGTACTTC.

CDR3 in amino acids: CASKARVNTEAFF. Here the CDR3 DNA reads TGTGCCAGCAAGGCCAGGGTGAACACTGAAGCTTTCTTT. The chain combines TRBV27 with TRBJ1-1, with D perhaps matching TRBD1 (5 bases). With 7 bases removed from V and 0 bases from J, the gap between germline ends came to 9 bases. Looked up from germline, CDR1 is MNHEY and CDR2 is SMNVEV (reference sequence). This CDR3 is built from 13 residues.

This chain's CDR3 is CASSPTGGMNTEAFF. CDR3 sequence (DNA): TGTGCCAGCAGCCCCACAGGGGGGATGAACACTGAAGCTTTCTTT. The rearrangement links TRBV16 to TRBJ1-1; 8 bases match TRBD1. V lost 4 bases, J lost 0 bases, and 4 bases stayed unmatched. The CDR3 contains 15 residues. Germline V gene lookup returns CDR1 KGHSY and CDR2 FQNENV.

The gene calls are TRBV19 and TRBJ1-5, with D unclear. Deletions cut 5 bases from V and 0 bases from J, with 8 bases between. Germline CDR1 reads LNHDA; CDR2 reads SQIVND (reference sequence). This CDR3 region has 14 residues. CDR3 sequence reads: CASSQTNSNQPQHF. CDR3 coding DNA: TGTGCCAGTAGTCAAACTAATAGCAATCAGCCCCAGCATTTT. The full variable domain, its missing parts supplied by reference TRBV19 and TRBJ1-5, is DGGITQSPKYLFRKEGQNVTLSCEQNLNHDAMYWYRQDPGQGLRLIYYSQIVNDFQKGDIAEGYSVSREKKESFPLTVTSAQKNPTAFYLCASSQTNSNQPQHFGDGTRLSIL.

The chain couples TRBV2 to TRBJ2-1, with 10 bases that match TRBD1. CDR1 SNHLY and CDR2 FYNNEI come from the germline V gene. The CDR3 is made up of 14 amino acids. V was pared by 6 bases and J by 8 bases, with 7 bases of the junction left unmatched. The CDR3 is CASSAGTGEDEQFF. The CDR3 DNA follows: TGTGCCAGCAGCGCCGGGACAGGGGAAGATGAGCAGTTCTTC.

The J gene is TRBJ1-4, the V gene TRBV4-1, with D hard to call. The length of the CDR3 is 15 residues. The germline CDR1 and CDR2 sequences are MGHRA and YSYEKL. V lost 4 bases to trimming and J lost 3 bases, with 12 bases between them. The CDR3: CASSLGPESNEKLFF. The CDR3 DNA sequence: TGCGCCAGCAGCCTAGGCCCCGAATCTAATGAAAAACTGTTTTTT.